This T cell receptor beta chain derives from a study of cytomegalovirus exposure and HLA in healthy donors. Study-level points and caveats: Rates of TCR association differed by HLA locus in a later analysis, with DRB1 highest and HLA-C lowest. Some segments of the V type, notably TRBV6-2 and TRBV6-3, were excluded as indistinguishable. Per a later analysis, roughly 17,000 TCR beta sequences showed association with HLA alleles at 0.05 false discovery rate.

PCR employed 60 Vbeta and 13 Jbeta primers. Clones were sequenced by immunoSEQ multiplex PCR, and TCRdb holds only the in-frame ones, with some missing. The sample holds some 170,000 clones, 81% seen once. A remark on this clone: Its antigen is currently unknown.

Per germline, CDR1 DFQATT and CDR2 SNEGSKA (reference sequence). The CDR3 is 10 residues long. Trimming took 3 bases from V and 5 from J, leaving 5 bases between them. The sequenced sample consisted of PBMCs. The rearrangement links TRBV20-1 to TRBJ2-7, with no clear D. The sequence was obtained from a woman aged 50 to 60 in good health and CMV-seronegative. The CDR3 spells CSASPDEQYF. The CDR3 DNA is TGCAGTGCTAGCCCGGACGAGCAGTACTTC.